The 32 T cell receptor beta chains in this list originate from one sample, sequenced in a study of CD8 T cells in ankylosing spondylitis. TCRdb used MiXCR to reprocess the 5' RACE reads, holding one entry per CDR3 protein. The sample shows 250,000 to 400,000 distinct CDR3 sequences, 11% of them seen only once. Specimen: blood, either unsorted or a sorted T cell fraction (not recorded which). These receptors all come from a female donor with ankylosing spondylitis or in good health (not recorded which).

This clonotype was seen only a few times. The rearrangement links TRBV3-1 to TRBJ1-1, with D perhaps matching TRBD1 (6 bases). Germline V gives CDR1 LGHDT, CDR2 YNNKEL (reference sequence). The germline V and J ends were trimmed by 1 base and 6 bases, with 15 bases remaining between them. The length of the CDR3 is 15 residues. CDR3 region: CASSQVGAGRAEAFF. The CDR3 nucleotides read TGTGCCAGCAGCCAAGTGGGGGCCGGGCGGGCTGAAGCTTTCTTT.

This clonotype was seen at least ten times. V gene TRBV20-1 combines with J gene TRBJ2-1, with D tentatively TRBD2 (5 bases). The CDR3 loop spans 14 amino acids. The V end lost 0 bases, the J end lost 10 bases, and 16 bases lay between the germline ends. Germline CDR1 is DFQATT and CDR2 is SNEGSKA (reference sequence). In nucleotides, the CDR3 is TGCAGTGCTAGAGAACCGTCGGTGACGGGAGAGCAGTTCTTC. This translates into CSAREPSVTGEQFF.

This clonotype has a handful of counts. The chain combines TRBV12-3 or TRBV12-4 with TRBJ2-1, with TRBD2 matching 7 bases. The length of the CDR3 is 15 residues. V trimming: 4 bases; J trimming: 1 base; junction bases outside the gene matches: 4. The CDR3: CASSSTSVSYNEQFF. CDR3 bases: TGTGCCAGCAGTTCCACTAGCGTATCCTACAATGAGCAGTTCTTC.

This clonotype was seen repeatedly, ten times or more. The rearrangement links TRBV5-6 to TRBJ2-1, with D perhaps TRBD2 (9 bases). Germline assignment: CDR1 SGHDT and CDR2 YYEEEE. Trimming removed 4 bases at V and 0 bases at J, with 26 bases between. CDR3 length equals 20 residues. CDR3 in amino acids: CASSTPDRVFSGSSYNEQFF. As DNA, the CDR3 is TGTGCCAGCAGCACTCCGGACAGGGTCTTTAGCGGGAGCTCCTACAATGAGCAGTTCTTC.

The chain employs TRBV9 and TRBJ2-7, with unresolved D. Looked up from germline, CDR1 is SGDLS and CDR2 is YYNGEE. The CDR3 has 15 residues. V lost 5 bases and J 0 bases, leaving 15 bases between the germline ends. DNA of the CDR3: TGTGCCAGCAGTCCAACTTCCGGAATCTCCTACGAGCAGTACTTC. Translation: CASSPTSGISYEQYF.

V and J are TRBV20-1 and TRBJ1-2; tentative D call: TRBD1 (5 bases). Germline V gene lookup returns CDR1 DFQATT and CDR2 SNEGSKA (reference sequence). Deletions cut 0 bases from V and 6 bases from J, with 14 bases between. CDR3 size: 14 residues. The CDR3 coding sequence is TGCAGTGCTAGAGATAAGGCAGGGTCCAATGGCTACACCTTC. Its protein is CSARDKAGSNGYTF.

This clonotype was seen a few times. Sequence at one end of the junction differs from germline and may be a read error. The rearrangement joins TRBV20-1 to TRBJ2-1, with 10 bases fitting TRBD2. The CDR3 has 17 residues. Germline CDR1 DFQATT, CDR2 SNEGSKA (reference sequence). CDR3 nucleotides: TGCTGTGCTAGAGATTTTTCGGCTAGCGGGAGCTTTGGGGAGCAGTTCTTC. This encodes CCARDFSASGSFGEQFF.

On this clonotype itself: A much larger clone differs from this one at a single base, so this may be a read error. This CDR3 is CASSPGEAQYF. DNA of the CDR3: TGCGCCAGCAGCCCTGGGGAGGCCCAGTACTTC. The rearrangement joins TRBV10-2 to TRBJ2-5; D perhaps matches TRBD2 (6 bases). The CDR3 extends over 11 amino acids. CDR1 and CDR2 (germline): WSHSY, SAAADI. V dropped 6 bases and J dropped 9 bases, with 11 bases sitting between them.

This clonotype was picked up many times. This chain uses TRBV29-1 with TRBJ2-3, with TRBD2 matching over 10 bases. J gave up 1 base and V 4 bases, and 2 bases lay outside the gene matches. Germline CDR1 is SQVTM and CDR2 is ANQGSEA. The CDR3 extends over 14 amino acids. The CDR3 reads CSVVGTSGTDTQYF. The CDR3 DNA is TGCAGCGTTGTTGGGACTAGCGGCACAGATACGCAGTATTTT.

The chain is built from TRBV10-3 and TRBJ2-3; TRBD2 aligns across 7 bases. CDR3 length: 11 residues. Losses at the gene ends were 8 bases for V and 6 bases for J; bases not matched to a gene: 2. The germline CDR1 and CDR2 sequences are ENHRY and SYGVKD. For the CDR3, the DNA is TGTGCCATCGGGGGAGGGGATACGCAGTATTTT. Amino acid sequence: CAIGGGDTQYF.

V usage is TRBV12-3 or TRBV12-4 and J usage is TRBJ2-1; 11 nucleotides match TRBD2. V shed 1 base and J 0 bases; nucleotides not matched to a gene: 17. This CDR3 has 22 amino acids. In nucleotides, the CDR3 is TGTGCCAGCAGTTTAGGGAGGCGGGGACTAGCGGTTCTCAAGGCCTCCTACAATGAGCAGTTCTTC. This sequence encodes CASSLGRRGLAVLKASYNEQFF.

This clonotype was counted ten times or more. The rearrangement joins TRBV5-1 to TRBJ2-1; TRBD2 is a possible D gene (6 bases). The CDR3 is 17 residues long. Germline CDR1 and CDR2: SGHRS and YFSETQ. Trimming shortened V by 0 bases and J by 2 bases, and 15 bases separated the two germline ends. CDR3 nucleotide sequence: TGCGCCAGCAGCTTGGAGGTTAGCGGTCAAACCTACAATGAGCAGTTCTTC. Its protein is CASSLEVSGQTYNEQFF.

In this sample, this clonotype turned up many times. This sequence joins TRBV5-6 and TRBJ2-3, with D unclear. V shed 0 bases and J shed 2 bases, with 7 bases lying between them. There are 14 residues in the CDR3. The V gene's germline CDR1 is SGHDT and CDR2 YYEEEE. DNA of the CDR3: TGTGCCAGCAGCTTGGGTCTAGACACAGATACGCAGTATTTT. It is translated as CASSLGLDTDTQYF.

Ten or more counts support this clonotype. The chain links TRBV12-3 or TRBV12-4 to TRBJ2-1; 8 nucleotides agree with TRBD1. The CDR3 consists of 11 residues. J lost 9 bases, V lost 9 bases, and 4 bases had no gene match. This chain's CDR3 is CASDRGSEQFF. The CDR3, as DNA: TGTGCCAGTGACAGGGGCAGTGAGCAGTTCTTC.

A remark on this clonotype: A much larger clonotype is one base distant, so this may be a read error. The V call is TRBV5-1, the J call TRBJ2-1, with D perhaps being TRBD1 or TRBD2 (5 bases each). With 4 bases removed from V and 4 bases from J, the gap between germline ends came to 18 bases. The CDR3 length is 16 residues. Germline CDR1 SGHRS, CDR2 YFSETQ. Written as DNA, the CDR3 is TGCGCCAGCAGCCTTGGGGCGGGTCGATCTTACAATGAGCAGTTCTTC. This codes for CASSLGAGRSYNEQFF.

This clonotype was recorded at least ten times. This chain joins TRBV12-5 and TRBJ1-1; D is unresolved. The CDR3 contains 14 residues. V was pared by 2 bases and J by 1 base, with 8 bases between. Germline CDR1 and CDR2: LGHNT and FRNRAP. The CDR3 region is CASGLSRQNTEAFF. CDR3 in DNA: TGTGCTAGTGGTTTGAGTCGACAGAACACTGAAGCTTTCTTT.

The chain uses TRBV20-1 and TRBJ2-6; the D call may be TRBD1 or TRBD2 (5 bases each). From germline, CDR1 is DFQATT and CDR2 SNEGSKA (reference sequence). The ends were cut back, 0 bases at V and 4 bases at J, with 19 bases in the middle. The CDR3 totals 18 residues. The CDR3 here is CSARDTTGPLPGANVLTF. The CDR3 DNA sequence: TGCAGTGCTAGAGATACGACGGGACCTCTCCCCGGGGCCAACGTCCTGACTTTC.

This clonotype was picked up a small number of times. The chain couples TRBV5-1 to TRBJ2-7; 7 nucleotides match TRBD1. The V segment lost 4 bases and the J segment 6 bases; nucleotides outside the gene matches: 10. The germline V gene encodes CDR1 SGHRS and CDR2 YFSETQ. The CDR3 is 14 amino acids. The CDR3 loop reads CASSGDRAGLEQYF. The CDR3 region has the DNA TGCGCCAGCAGCGGTGACAGGGCGGGTCTCGAGCAGTACTTC. Full variable domain (rest looked up from reference TRBV5-1 and TRBJ2-7): KAGVTQTPRYLIKTRGQQVTLSCSPISGHRSVSWYQQTPGQGLQFLFEYFSETQRNKGNFPGRFSGRQFSNSRSEMNVSTLELGDSALYLCASSGDRAGLEQYFGPGTRLTVT.

The chain recombines TRBV7-2 with TRBJ1-2, with 8 bases that match TRBD1. CDR3 length: 16 amino acids. Germline V gene sequence: CDR1 SGHTA, CDR2 FQGNSA. V shed 4 bases, J shed 4 bases, and the junction held 11 bases outside the gene matches. The CDR3 sequence: CASSSHSSTGAYGYTF. The CDR3 nucleotides read TGTGCCAGCAGCTCCCACAGTTCGACAGGGGCCTATGGCTACACCTTC.

In its sample, this clonotype was seen many times. The gene calls are TRBV20-1 and TRBJ2-3; 8 positions match TRBD2. CDR1 and CDR2 from the germline V gene are DFQATT and SNEGSKA (reference sequence). J was trimmed by 0 bases and V by 5 bases; bases with no gene match: 4. The CDR3 totals 14 residues. CDR3 region: CSAPGGASTDTQYF. CDR3 bases: TGCAGTGCTCCGGGAGGGGCTAGCACAGATACGCAGTATTTT.

In this sample, this clonotype turned up many times. The V and J genes are TRBV5-1 and TRBJ1-6, with D tentatively TRBD1 (5 bases). Deletions cut 0 bases from V and 8 bases from J, with 18 bases between. The V gene's germline CDR1 is SGHRS and CDR2 YFSETQ. CDR3 size: 17 residues. The CDR3 reads CASSLAGGKGLDSPLHF. The CDR3 coding sequence is TGCGCCAGCAGCTTGGCCGGAGGAAAGGGGCTGGATTCACCCCTCCACTTT.

This clonotype was seen more than once but under ten times. This rearrangement joins TRBV3-1 to TRBJ2-4, with D hard to call. Per germline, CDR1 LGHDT and CDR2 YNNKEL (reference sequence). CDR3 length equals 16 residues. V shed 0 bases and J shed 6 bases, with 15 bases lying between them. CDR3 nucleotides: TGTGCCAGCAGCCAAGATCCGGCAGGTTCGGGAAACATTCAGTACTTC. Its translation is CASSQDPAGSGNIQYF.

A word on this clonotype: A much larger clonotype is one base distant, so this may be a read error. The rearrangement uses TRBV5-6 and TRBJ2-3; D gene uncertain. Trimming shortened V by 2 bases and J by 8 bases, and 9 bases separated the two germline ends. This CDR3 spans 12 amino acids. Germline V lookup: CDR1 SGHDT, CDR2 YYEEEE. In DNA form, the CDR3 reads TGTGCCAGCAGCTTCCGGCCAGTTACGCAGTATTTT. This sequence encodes CASSFRPVTQYF. Full variable domain (rest looked up from reference TRBV5-6 and TRBJ2-3): DAGVTQSPTHLIKTRGQQVTLRCSPKSGHDTVSWYQQALGQGPQFIFQYYEEEERQRGNFPDRFSGHQFPNYSSELNVNALLLGDSALYLCASSFRPVTQYFGPGTRLTVL.

This clonotype was seen many times. The J gene is TRBJ2-7, the V gene TRBV5-1, with 10 bases lining up with TRBD2. V lost 4 bases, J lost 0 bases, and 7 bases stayed unmatched. The CDR3 has 16 amino acids. Germline V gene lookup returns CDR1 SGHRS and CDR2 YFSETQ. The CDR3 sequence: CASSVDLAGASYEQYF. In DNA form, the CDR3 reads TGCGCCAGCAGCGTGGATCTAGCGGGGGCCTCCTACGAGCAGTACTTC.

This clonotype was seen many times. This chain joins TRBV5-1 and TRBJ1-1; D is unclear. V lost 4 bases and J lost 0, with 16 bases in between. The CDR3 runs 16 residues. CDR1 is SGHRS and CDR2 is YFSETQ in the germline V gene. The CDR3 here is CASSAFRGPMNTEAFF. CDR3 coding DNA: TGCGCCAGCAGCGCCTTCCGGGGTCCTATGAACACTGAAGCTTTCTTT.

This clonotype was detected many times. The chain joins TRBV6-1 to TRBJ2-3; unclear D gene. Germline CDR1 and CDR2: MNHNS and SASEGT. This CDR3 contains 15 residues. Between the trimmed V and J ends, which lost 8 bases and 3 bases, there was a span of 18 bases. Here the CDR3 reads CASSLTLDRTDTQYF. The DNA of the CDR3 is TGTGCCAGCTCCCTGACCCTCGACCGTACAGATACGCAGTATTTT.

This clonotype appeared many times. The CDR3 is CSASGGSTGELFF. Written as DNA, the CDR3 is TGCAGTGCTAGCGGGGGAAGTACCGGGGAGCTGTTTTTT. J is TRBJ2-2 and V is TRBV20-1, with D maybe TRBD2 (6 bases). The CDR3 sequence is 13 residues long. Deletions cut 3 bases from V and 5 bases from J, with 10 bases between. From germline, CDR1 is DFQATT and CDR2 SNEGSKA (reference sequence).

This clonotype has ten or more counts. The chain carries TRBV7-8 and TRBJ2-5; 7 bases map to TRBD2. The CDR3 is 14 amino acids. V lost 1 base to trimming and J lost 1 base; unmatched junction nucleotides: 0. CDR1 SGHVS and CDR2 FQNEAQ come from the germline V gene. The CDR3 region has the DNA TGTGCCAGCAGCTTAGAGCGGGGCCAAGAGACCCAGTACTTC. It yields the protein CASSLERGQETQYF.

As to this clonotype: One base away lies a much larger clone, so this may be a sequencing read error. The rearrangement joins TRBV18 to TRBJ2-5, with D possibly TRBD2 on 6 matching bases. CDR1 KGHSH and CDR2 LQKENI come from the germline V gene. Trimming left V 1 base short and J 1 base short, with 13 bases between. The length of the CDR3 is 16 residues. The CDR3 here is CASSPQEGRIQETQYF. CDR3 DNA: TGTGCCAGCTCACCACAGGAGGGGAGAATCCAAGAGACCCAGTACTTC.

This clonotype was seen repeatedly, ten times or more. The CDR3 region has the DNA TGTGCCAGCAGTGCGGGACAGCTGACGAACACCGGGGAGCTGTTTTTT. Translating it yields CASSAGQLTNTGELFF. The chain has TRBV6-4 and TRBJ2-2, with 7 nucleotides matching TRBD1. In germline, CDR1 is MRHNA, CDR2 SNTAGT. The CDR3 has 16 amino acids. J gave up 0 bases and V 4 bases, and 5 bases lay outside the gene matches.

This clonotype was counted a few times. The DNA for the CDR3 is TGTGCCAGCAGCCAAGATCCCCGCGGGGGACAGAACACCGGGGAGCTGTTTTTT. Residues: CASSQDPRGGQNTGELFF. The chain employs TRBV4-2 and TRBJ2-2; D is possibly TRBD2 (7 bases). The CDR3 length is 18 residues. Germline CDR1 is LGHNA and CDR2 is YNFKEQ. Between the trimmed V and J ends, which lost 0 bases and 1 base, there was a span of 15 bases.

CDR3 loop: CASSLQTGRYEQYF. For the CDR3, the DNA is TGTGCCAGTAGTCTCCAGACAGGGCGGTACGAGCAGTACTTC. The chain carries TRBV19 and TRBJ2-7; 7 nucleotides align to TRBD1. After removal of 5 bases from V and 4 bases from J, the junction contained 8 bases not matched to a gene. The V gene's germline CDR1 is LNHDA and CDR2 SQIVND (reference sequence). The CDR3 is 14 amino acids.